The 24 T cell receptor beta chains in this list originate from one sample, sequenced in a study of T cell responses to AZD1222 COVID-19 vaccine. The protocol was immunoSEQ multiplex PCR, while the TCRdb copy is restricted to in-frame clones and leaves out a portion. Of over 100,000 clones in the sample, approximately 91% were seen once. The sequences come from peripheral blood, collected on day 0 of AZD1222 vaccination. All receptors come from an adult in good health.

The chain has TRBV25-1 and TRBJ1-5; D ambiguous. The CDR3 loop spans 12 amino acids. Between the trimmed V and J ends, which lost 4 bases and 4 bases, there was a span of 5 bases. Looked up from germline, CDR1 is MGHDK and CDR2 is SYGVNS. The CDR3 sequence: CASSVGNQPQHF. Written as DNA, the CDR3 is TGTGCCAGCAGTGTAGGGAATCAGCCCCAGCATTTT. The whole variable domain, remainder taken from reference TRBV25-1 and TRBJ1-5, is EADIYQTPRYLVIGTGKKITLECSQTMGHDKMYWYQQDPGMELHLIHYSYGVNSTEKGDLSSESTVSRIRTEHFPLTLESARPSHTSQYLCASSVGNQPQHFGDGTRLSIL.

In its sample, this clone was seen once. CDR3 in DNA: TGTGCCAGCAGCCCGACTAGCGGGAGGGCCAATGAGCAGTTCTTC. It codes for CASSPTSGRANEQFF. This chain links TRBV7-2 with TRBJ2-1, with 14 bases fitting TRBD2. Germline CDR1 and CDR2: SGHTA and FQGNSA. The trim removed 5 bases at V and 6 bases at J, leaving 3 bases unmatched. CDR3 length equals 15 residues.

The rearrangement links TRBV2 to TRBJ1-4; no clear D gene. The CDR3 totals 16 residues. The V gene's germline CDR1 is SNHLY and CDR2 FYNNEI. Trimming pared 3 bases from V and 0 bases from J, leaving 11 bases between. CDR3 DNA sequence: TGTGCCAGCAGTGACGGTCTCCTGCCAACTAATGAAAAACTGTTTTTT. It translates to CASSDGLLPTNEKLFF.

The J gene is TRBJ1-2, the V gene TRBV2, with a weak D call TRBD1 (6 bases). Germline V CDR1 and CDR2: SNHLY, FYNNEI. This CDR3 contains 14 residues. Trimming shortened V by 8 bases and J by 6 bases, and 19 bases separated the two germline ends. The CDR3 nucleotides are TGTGCCAGCCTTTTAGTTCGGGGGCGGGATGGCTACACCTTC. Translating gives CASLLVRGRDGYTF.

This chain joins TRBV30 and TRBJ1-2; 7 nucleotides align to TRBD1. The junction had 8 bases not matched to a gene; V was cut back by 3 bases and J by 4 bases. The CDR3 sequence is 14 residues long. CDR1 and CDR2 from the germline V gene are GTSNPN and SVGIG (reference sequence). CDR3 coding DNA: TGTGCCTGGAGCAGGGAAGGGGGCCCCTATGGCTACACCTTC. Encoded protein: CAWSREGGPYGYTF. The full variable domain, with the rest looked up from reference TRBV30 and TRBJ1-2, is SQTIHQWPATLVQPVGSPLSLECTVEGTSNPNLYWYRQAAGRGLQLLFYSVGIGQISSEVPQNLSASRPQDRQFILSSKKLLLSDSGFYLCAWSREGGPYGYTFGSGTRLTVV.

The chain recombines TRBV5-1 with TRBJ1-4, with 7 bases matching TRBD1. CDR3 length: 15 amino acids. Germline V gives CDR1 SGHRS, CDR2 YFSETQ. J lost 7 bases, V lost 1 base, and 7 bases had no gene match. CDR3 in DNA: TGCGCCAGCAGCTTGTTCGCAGGGGGTGGTGAAAAACTGTTTTTT. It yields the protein CASSLFAGGGEKLFF.

The CDR3 sequence is CASSQDLASDTQYF. The CDR3, as DNA: TGTGCCAGCAGCCAAGATCTGGCCTCAGATACGCAGTATTTT. This sequence joins TRBV4-2 and TRBJ2-3; D unresolved. CDR1 is LGHNA and CDR2 is YNFKEQ in the germline V gene. V was cut by 0 bases and J by 4 bases, with 8 bases left in between. The length of the CDR3 is 14 residues.

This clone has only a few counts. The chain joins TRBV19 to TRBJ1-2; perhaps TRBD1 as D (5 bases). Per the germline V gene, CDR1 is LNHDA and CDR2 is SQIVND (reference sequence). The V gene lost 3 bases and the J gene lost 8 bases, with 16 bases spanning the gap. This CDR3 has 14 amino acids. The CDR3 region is CASSMAGRAMGYTF. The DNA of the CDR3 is TGTGCCAGTAGTATGGCAGGGCGCGCTATGGGCTACACCTTC. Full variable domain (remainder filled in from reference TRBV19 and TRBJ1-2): DGGITQSPKYLFRKEGQNVTLSCEQNLNHDAMYWYRQDPGQGLRLIYYSQIVNDFQKGDIAEGYSVSREKKESFPLTVTSAQKNPTAFYLCASSMAGRAMGYTFGSGTRLTVV.

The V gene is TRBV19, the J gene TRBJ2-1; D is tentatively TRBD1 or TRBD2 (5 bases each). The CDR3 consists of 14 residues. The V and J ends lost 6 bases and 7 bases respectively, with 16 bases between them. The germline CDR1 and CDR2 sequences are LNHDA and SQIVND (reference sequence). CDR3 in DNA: TGTGCCAGTAGCATCCGGGGCCTAATAAATGAGCAGTTCTTC. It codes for CASSIRGLINEQFF.

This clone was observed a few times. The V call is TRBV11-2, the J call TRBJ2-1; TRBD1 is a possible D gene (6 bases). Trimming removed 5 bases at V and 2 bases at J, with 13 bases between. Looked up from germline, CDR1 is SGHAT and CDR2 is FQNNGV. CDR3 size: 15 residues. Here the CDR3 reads CASSPGTFTYNEQFF. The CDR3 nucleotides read TGTGCCAGCAGCCCTGGGACATTCACCTACAATGAGCAGTTCTTC.

Here the CDR3 DNA reads TGTGCCAGCAGCTCCTCGGGGGCAGGTGCAGATACGCAGTATTTT. This codes for CASSSSGAGADTQYF. The gene calls are TRBV7-3 and TRBJ2-3, with D perhaps being TRBD1 or TRBD2 (6 bases each). The CDR3 runs to 15 residues. V shed 4 bases and J shed 4 bases, with 15 bases lying between them. CDR1 is SGHTA and CDR2 is FQGTGA in the germline V gene. Full variable domain (rest looked up from reference TRBV7-3 and TRBJ2-3): GAGVSQTPSNKVTEKGKYVELRCDPISGHTALYWYRQSLGQGPEFLIYFQGTGAADDSGLPNDRFFAVRPEGSVSTLKIQRTERGDSAVYLCASSSSGAGADTQYFGPGTRLTVL.

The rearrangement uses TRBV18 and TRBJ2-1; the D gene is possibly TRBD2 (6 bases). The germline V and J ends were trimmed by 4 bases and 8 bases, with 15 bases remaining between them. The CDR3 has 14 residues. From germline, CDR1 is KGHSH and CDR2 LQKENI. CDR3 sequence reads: CASSQLARGDEQFF. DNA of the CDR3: TGTGCCAGCTCACAGTTGGCTCGCGGGGATGAGCAGTTCTTC.

In DNA form, the CDR3 reads TGTGCCAGCAGCTTAGCGACAGGGTCAGGGACCCAGTACTTC. It codes for CASSLATGSGTQYF. The chain uses TRBV7-9 and TRBJ2-5, with 7 nucleotides matching TRBD1. V gave up 0 bases and J gave up 7 bases; unmatched junction bases: 5. Looked up from germline, CDR1 is SEHNR and CDR2 is FQNEAQ (reference sequence). The CDR3 is 14 amino acids. The entire variable domain, with the rest obtained from reference TRBV7-9 and TRBJ2-5, is as follows: DTGVSQNPRHKITKRGQNVTFRCDPISEHNRLYWYRQTLGQGPEFLTYFQNEAQLEKSRLLSDRFSAERPKGSFSTLEIQRTEQGDSAMYLCASSLATGSGTQYFGPGTRLLVL.

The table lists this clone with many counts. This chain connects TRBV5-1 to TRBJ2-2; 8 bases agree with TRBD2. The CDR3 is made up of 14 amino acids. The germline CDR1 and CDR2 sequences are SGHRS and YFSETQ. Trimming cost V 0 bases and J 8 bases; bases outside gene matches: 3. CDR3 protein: CASSLEAGAGELFF. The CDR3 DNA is TGCGCCAGCAGCTTGGAAGCGGGAGCAGGGGAGCTGTTTTTT.

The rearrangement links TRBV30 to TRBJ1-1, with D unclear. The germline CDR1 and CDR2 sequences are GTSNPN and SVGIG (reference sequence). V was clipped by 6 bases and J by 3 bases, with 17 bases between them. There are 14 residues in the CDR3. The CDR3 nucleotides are TGTGCCTGCACTACAGTGTCGTGGGACACTGAAGCTTTCTTT. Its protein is CACTTVSWDTEAFF.

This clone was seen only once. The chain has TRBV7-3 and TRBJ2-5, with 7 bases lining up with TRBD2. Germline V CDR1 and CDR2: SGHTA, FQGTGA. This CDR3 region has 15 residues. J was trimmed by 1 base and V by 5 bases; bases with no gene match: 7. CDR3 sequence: CASSPGLSPQETQYF. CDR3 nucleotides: TGTGCCAGCAGCCCGGGACTATCCCCCCAAGAGACCCAGTACTTC.

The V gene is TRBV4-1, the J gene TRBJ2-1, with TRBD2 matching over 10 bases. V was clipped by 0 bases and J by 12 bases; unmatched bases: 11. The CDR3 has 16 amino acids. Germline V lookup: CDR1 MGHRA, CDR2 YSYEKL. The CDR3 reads CASSQETAGGGPGQFF. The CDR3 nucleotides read TGCGCCAGCAGCCAAGAGACAGCGGGAGGGGGGCCTGGGCAGTTCTTC.

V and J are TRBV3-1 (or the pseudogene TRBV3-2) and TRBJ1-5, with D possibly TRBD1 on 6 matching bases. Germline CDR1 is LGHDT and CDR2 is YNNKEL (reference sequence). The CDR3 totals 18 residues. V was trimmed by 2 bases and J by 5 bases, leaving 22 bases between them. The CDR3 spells CASSQFPAGGAVHQPQHF. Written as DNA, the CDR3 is TGTGCCAGCAGCCAATTCCCGGCTGGGGGGGCCGTCCATCAGCCCCAGCATTTT.

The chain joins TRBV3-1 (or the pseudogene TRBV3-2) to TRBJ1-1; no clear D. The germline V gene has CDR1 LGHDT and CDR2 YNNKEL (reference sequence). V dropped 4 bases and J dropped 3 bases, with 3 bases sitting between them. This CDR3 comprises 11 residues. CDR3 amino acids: CASSLDTEAFF. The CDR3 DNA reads TGTGCCAGCAGCCTAGACACTGAAGCTTTCTTT.

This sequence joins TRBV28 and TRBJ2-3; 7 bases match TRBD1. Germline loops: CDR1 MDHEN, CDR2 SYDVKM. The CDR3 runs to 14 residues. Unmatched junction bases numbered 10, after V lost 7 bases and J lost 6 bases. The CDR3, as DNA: TGTGCCAGCACCATTTCAGGGGGTTTGGATACGCAGTATTTT. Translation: CASTISGGLDTQYF.

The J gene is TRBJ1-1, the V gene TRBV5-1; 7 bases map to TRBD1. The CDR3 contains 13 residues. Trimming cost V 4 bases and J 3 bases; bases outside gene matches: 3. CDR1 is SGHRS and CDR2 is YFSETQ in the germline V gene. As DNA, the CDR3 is TGCGCCAGCAGCCGCACAGGGGACACTGAAGCTTTCTTT. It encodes CASSRTGDTEAFF. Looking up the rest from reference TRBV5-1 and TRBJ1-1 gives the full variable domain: KAGVTQTPRYLIKTRGQQVTLSCSPISGHRSVSWYQQTPGQGLQFLFEYFSETQRNKGNFPGRFSGRQFSNSRSEMNVSTLELGDSALYLCASSRTGDTEAFFGQGTRLTVV.

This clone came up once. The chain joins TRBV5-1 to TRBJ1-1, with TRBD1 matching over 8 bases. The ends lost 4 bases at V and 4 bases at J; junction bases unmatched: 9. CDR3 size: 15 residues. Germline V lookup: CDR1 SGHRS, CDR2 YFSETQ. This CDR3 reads CASSMISRGPTEAFF. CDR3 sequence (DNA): TGCGCCAGCAGCATGATCTCCAGGGGGCCCACTGAAGCTTTCTTT.

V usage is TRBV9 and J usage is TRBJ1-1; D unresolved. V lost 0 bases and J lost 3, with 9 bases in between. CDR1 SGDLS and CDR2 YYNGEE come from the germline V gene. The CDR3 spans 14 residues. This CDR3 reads CASSVDNGHTEAFF. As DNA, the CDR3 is TGTGCCAGCAGCGTAGACAACGGGCACACTGAAGCTTTCTTT.

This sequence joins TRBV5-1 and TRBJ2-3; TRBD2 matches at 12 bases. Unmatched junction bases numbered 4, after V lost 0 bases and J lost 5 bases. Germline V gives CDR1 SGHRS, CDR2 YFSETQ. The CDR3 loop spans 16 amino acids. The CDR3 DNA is TGCGCCAGCAGCTTGGGACTAGCGGGAGAGATAGATACGCAGTATTTT. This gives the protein CASSLGLAGEIDTQYF.